The T cell receptor (beta chain) described here comes from a study of blood T cell repertoires in COVID-19. Looking at the study overall: Samples representing acute and convalescent COVID-19 were sourced from the United States, Italy and Spain. PBMCs, B-cell-depleted T cells, or T cells were the source of the cDNA or gDNA that made up the material.

In the original workflow: Estimated nucleated cell counts came from reference gene primer amplification. TCRdb keeps only in-frame clones here, not all; method: immunoSEQ multiplex PCR. The DNA was the basis for D and trimming; V, J and clone size are from that table. The table includes under 200,000 clones, roughly 84% detected once. This clone was detected only a few times. The sequenced sample was peripheral blood. The receptor was derived from a woman of 80 years or more with acute or convalescent COVID-19.

CDR3 sequence (DNA): TGTGCCAGCAGCCAAGAGGACAGTAGGGATCAGCCCCAGCATTTT. Its protein is CASSQEDSRDQPQHF. V gene TRBV4-2 combines with J gene TRBJ1-5; the D gene is possibly TRBD1 (6 bases). The germline CDR1 and CDR2 sequences are LGHNA and YNFKEQ. The CDR3 spans 15 residues. V was clipped by 0 bases and J by 5 bases, with 11 bases between them.